This T cell receptor (beta chain) is from a study of Ad26.COV2.S vaccination and SARS-CoV-2 variants. This sample's treatment: approximately 18 received Ad26.COV2.S at low or high dose, single or two shots; about five received placebo; per-sample allocation not given. On day 63 after the first injection, vaccine and placebo recipients gave samples. The ends were cut back, 7 bases at V and 2 bases at J, with 11 bases in the middle. Germline V lookup: CDR1 MNHNY, CDR2 SVGAGI (reference sequence). The CDR3 consists of 14 residues. Some clones are missing from TCRdb's copy, which holds only in-frame ones; the method was immunoSEQ multiplex PCR. The sample lists 350,000 to 500,000 clones; approximately 89% were seen once.

Sequenced here: peripheral blood, sampled in a trial of Ad26.COV2.S vaccine versus placebo. The V gene is TRBV6-6, the J gene TRBJ2-2; D is perhaps TRBD2 (5 bases). The source of this sequence is a person aged 18-65 years who received the Ad26.COV2.S COVID-19 vaccine or a placebo. CDR3 amino acids: CASNIRGNTGELFF. The CDR3 nucleotides read TGTGCCAGCAATATCCGGGGAAACACCGGGGAGCTGTTTTTT.